This T cell receptor beta chain was obtained from a study of T cells expressing NK-cell markers. Study-level results: These clonotypes additionally ranked first within the CD3+CD56-NKG2C+ fraction of a handful of donors.

The CDR3 totals 15 residues. Germline CDR1 reads DFQATT; CDR2 reads SNEGSKA (reference sequence). TCRdb reprocessed the 5' RACE reads; each CDR3 protein has one entry and no DNA is given. The table lists under 200,000 distinct CDR3 sequences. A word on this clonotype: As yet, its antigen is unknown.

Sequencing used blood T cells: a sorted CD56 or NKG2C T cell subset, CD4+ or CD8+ T cells, or bulk PBMC T cells (not recorded which). The chain links TRBV20-1 to TRBJ2-1; TCRdb's D call of TRBD2 is untestable without DNA. This clonotype was obtained from a woman between 18 and 75 years old in good health. The CDR3 reads CSALTSGSLYNEQFF.